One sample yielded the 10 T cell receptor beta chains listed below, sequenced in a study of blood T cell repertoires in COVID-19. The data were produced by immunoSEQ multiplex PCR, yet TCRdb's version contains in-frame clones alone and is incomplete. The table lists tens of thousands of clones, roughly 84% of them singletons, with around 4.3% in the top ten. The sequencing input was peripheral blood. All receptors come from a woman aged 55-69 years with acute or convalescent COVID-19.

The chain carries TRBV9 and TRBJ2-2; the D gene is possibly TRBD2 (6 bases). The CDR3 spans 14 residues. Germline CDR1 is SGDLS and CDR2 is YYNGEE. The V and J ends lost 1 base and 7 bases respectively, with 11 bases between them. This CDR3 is CASSVRGSGGELFF. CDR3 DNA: TGTGCCAGCAGCGTACGGGGGTCGGGCGGGGAGCTGTTTTTT.

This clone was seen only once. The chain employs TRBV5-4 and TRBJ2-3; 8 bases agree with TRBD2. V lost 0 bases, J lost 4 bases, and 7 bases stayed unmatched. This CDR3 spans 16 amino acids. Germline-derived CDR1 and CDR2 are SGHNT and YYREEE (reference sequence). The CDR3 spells CASSLAAGGGADTQYF. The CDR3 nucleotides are TGTGCCAGCAGCTTGGCCGCGGGGGGAGGGGCAGATACGCAGTATTTT. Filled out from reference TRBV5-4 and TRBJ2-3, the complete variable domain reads ETGVTQSPTHLIKTRGQQVTLRCSSQSGHNTVSWYQQALGQGPQFIFQYYREEENGRGNFPPRFSGLQFPNYSSELNVNALELDDSALYLCASSLAAGGGADTQYFGPGTRLTVL.

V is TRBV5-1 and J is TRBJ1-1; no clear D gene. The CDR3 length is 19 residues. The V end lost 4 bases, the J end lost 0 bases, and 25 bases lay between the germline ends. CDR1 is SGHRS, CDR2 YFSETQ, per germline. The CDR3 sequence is CASSVTPSGRRNLNTEAFF. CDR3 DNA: TGCGCCAGCAGCGTCACCCCCTCGGGCAGGAGGAATCTGAACACTGAAGCTTTCTTT.

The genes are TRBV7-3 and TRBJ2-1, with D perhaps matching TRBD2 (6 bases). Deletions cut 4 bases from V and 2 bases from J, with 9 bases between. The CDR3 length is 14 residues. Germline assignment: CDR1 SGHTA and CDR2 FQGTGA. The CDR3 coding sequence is TGTGCCAGCAGCTCCTGGGGGGCCTACAATGAGCAGTTCTTC. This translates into CASSSWGAYNEQFF.

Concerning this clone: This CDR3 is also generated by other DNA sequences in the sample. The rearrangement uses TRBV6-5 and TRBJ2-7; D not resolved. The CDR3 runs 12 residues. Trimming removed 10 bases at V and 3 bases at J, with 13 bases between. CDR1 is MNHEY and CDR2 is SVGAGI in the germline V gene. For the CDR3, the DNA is TGTGCCACCGCAGGCACGCACTACGAGCAGTACTTC. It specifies CATAGTHYEQYF.

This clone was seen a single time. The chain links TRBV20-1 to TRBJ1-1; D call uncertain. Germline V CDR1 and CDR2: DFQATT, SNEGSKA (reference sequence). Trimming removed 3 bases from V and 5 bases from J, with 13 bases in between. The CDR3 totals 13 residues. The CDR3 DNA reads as TGCAGTGCTAGTCGGGGAGTGAGTACTGAAGCTTTCTTT. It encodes CSASRGVSTEAFF.

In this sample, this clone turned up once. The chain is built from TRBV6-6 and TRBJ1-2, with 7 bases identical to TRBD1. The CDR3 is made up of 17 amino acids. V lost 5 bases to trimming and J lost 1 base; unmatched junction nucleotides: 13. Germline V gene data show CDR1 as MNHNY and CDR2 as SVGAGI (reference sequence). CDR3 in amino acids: CASSLLPGQRLNYGYTF. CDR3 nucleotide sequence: TGTGCCAGCAGTCTGTTACCGGGACAGCGCCTTAACTATGGCTACACCTTC.

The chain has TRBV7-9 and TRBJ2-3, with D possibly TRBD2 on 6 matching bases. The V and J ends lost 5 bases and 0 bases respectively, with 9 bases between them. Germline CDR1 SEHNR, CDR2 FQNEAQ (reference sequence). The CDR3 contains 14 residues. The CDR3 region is CASSPRGSTDTQYF. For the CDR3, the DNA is TGTGCCAGCAGCCCCCGGGGGAGCACAGATACGCAGTATTTT.

The CDR3 sequence: CASSIPMGIEAFF. The CDR3 coding sequence is TGTGCCAGTAGTATCCCCATGGGCATTGAAGCTTTCTTT. The chain has TRBV19 and TRBJ1-1; D gene uncertain. Germline V gives CDR1 LNHDA, CDR2 SQIVND (reference sequence). V was cut by 3 bases and J by 7 bases, with 12 bases left in between. The CDR3 is made up of 13 amino acids.

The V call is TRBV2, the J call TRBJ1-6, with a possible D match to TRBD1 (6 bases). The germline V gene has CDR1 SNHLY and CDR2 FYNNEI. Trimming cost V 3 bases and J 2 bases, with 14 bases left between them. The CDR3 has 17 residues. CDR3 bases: TGTGCCAGCAGTGACTCGGGGGGCCGCACCTATAATTCACCCCTCCACTTT. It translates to CASSDSGGRTYNSPLHF.